These 18 T cell receptor beta chains came from one sample sequenced in a study of spatial heterogeneity in lung cancer. TCRdb re-called the 5' RACE reads with MiXCR, one entry per CDR3 protein. Of 60,000 to 90,000 distinct CDR3 sequences in the sample, around 7.3% were seen once. Sample time point: sample taken at primary tumor resection. The sequences come from PBMCs, collected at surgery. The receptors were sampled from a male donor with early-stage non-small cell lung cancer.

This clonotype was recorded many times. This rearrangement joins TRBV29-1 to TRBJ2-7, with D perhaps TRBD1 (6 bases). The CDR3 length is 13 residues. Between the trimmed V and J ends, which lost 4 bases and 4 bases, there was a span of 14 bases. Germline CDR1 reads SQVTM; CDR2 reads ANQGSEA. The CDR3 DNA follows: TGCAGCGTTGGCTGGGGGACACTTTACGAGCAGTACTTC. The encoded protein is CSVGWGTLYEQYF.

The CDR3 nucleotides read TGTGCCAGCAGTTTATCCTGGGTGGATCAGCCCCAGCATTTT. Its protein is CASSLSWVDQPQHF. The J gene is TRBJ1-5, the V gene TRBV27; D unclear. Deletions cut 0 bases from V and 5 bases from J, with 8 bases between. CDR1 and CDR2 from the germline V gene are MNHEY and SMNVEV (reference sequence). CDR3 length equals 14 residues.

The chain joins TRBV24-1 to TRBJ2-3; weak D call: TRBD1 (6 bases). The CDR3 contains 14 residues. The germline V gene encodes CDR1 KGHDR and CDR2 SFDVKD. V dropped 5 bases and J dropped 5 bases, with 13 bases sitting between them. CDR3 amino acids: CATSAQGSKDTQYF. In DNA form, the CDR3 reads TGTGCCACCAGTGCCCAGGGGAGTAAAGATACGCAGTATTTT.

Many counts were recorded for this clonotype. V is TRBV21-1 and J is TRBJ1-1; the DNA was not compared with TRBD1, the D call given in the table. TRBV21-1 is listed as a pseudogene. The CDR3 loop spans 16 amino acids. The CDR3 reads CASSKAGAASNTEAFF. The CDR3 DNA is TGTGCCAGCAGCAAAGCAGGGGCCGCATCGAACACTGAAGCTTTCTTT.

The table lists this clonotype with many counts. The chain combines TRBV12-3 or TRBV12-4 with TRBJ1-3; no clear D. The CDR3 contains 14 residues. V dropped 3 bases and J dropped 4 bases, with 10 bases sitting between them. The CDR3 is CASSFTTRGNTIYF. The CDR3 nucleotides read TGTGCCAGCAGTTTTACAACACGAGGAAACACCATATATTTT.

There are a few counts of this clonotype. The rearrangement uses TRBV6-5 and TRBJ2-7, with 8 bases identical to TRBD1. V trimming: 2 bases; J trimming: 2 bases; junction bases outside the gene matches: 5. The CDR3 loop spans 15 amino acids. The V gene's germline CDR1 is MNHEY and CDR2 SVGAGI. The CDR3 is CASSYGQGRTYEQYF. The CDR3 DNA reads TGTGCCAGCAGTTACGGACAGGGTCGAACCTACGAGCAGTACTTC.

This clonotype was counted between two and nine times. The chain is built from TRBV4-2 and TRBJ2-3, with D possibly being TRBD2 (5 bases). Germline V lookup: CDR1 LGHNA, CDR2 YNFKEQ. CDR3 size: 15 residues. V lost 3 bases and J lost 2, with 12 bases in between. CDR3 sequence: CASSHFAGYTDTQYF. In nucleotides, the CDR3 is TGTGCCAGCAGCCATTTCGCGGGTTACACAGATACGCAGTATTTT.

V is TRBV7-2 and J is TRBJ1-1; D not resolved. This CDR3 region has 14 residues. The V and J ends lost 3 bases and 4 bases respectively, with 12 bases between them. Germline V lookup: CDR1 SGHTA, CDR2 FQGNSA. CDR3 DNA sequence: TGTGCCAGCAGCTTTCGGGGTTTCAGCACTGAAGCTTTCTTT. It codes for CASSFRGFSTEAFF.

The J gene is TRBJ2-1, the V gene TRBV15; D is uncertain. There are 13 residues in the CDR3. V was cut by 0 bases and J by 4 bases, with 4 bases left in between. Germline assignment: CDR1 LNHNV and CDR2 YYDKDF (reference sequence). CDR3 protein: CATSRDGYNEQFF. The CDR3, as DNA: TGTGCCACCAGCAGAGATGGGTACAATGAGCAGTTCTTC.

This clonotype was picked up many times. This sequence joins TRBV29-1 and TRBJ1-3, with 8 positions matching TRBD1. The length of the CDR3 is 14 residues. CDR1 and CDR2 (germline): SQVTM, ANQGSEA. The junction had 7 bases not matched to a gene; V was cut back by 7 bases and J by 2 bases. The CDR3 DNA reads TGCAGCGCCGTGACAGGGGCAACTGGAAACACCATATATTTT. Translation: CSAVTGATGNTIYF.

This clonotype was counted many times. This chain joins TRBV20-1 and TRBJ2-2; D uncertain. Germline CDR1 DFQATT, CDR2 SNEGSKA (reference sequence). The V gene lost 2 bases and the J gene lost 0 bases, with 4 bases spanning the gap. The CDR3 consists of 13 residues. The CDR3 DNA sequence: TGCAGTGCTAGACTCACGAACACCGGGGAGCTGTTTTTT. Its protein product is CSARLTNTGELFF.

This clonotype was found many times. The chain has TRBV19 and TRBJ2-1; possible D gene TRBD2, 5 bases. This CDR3 spans 15 amino acids. V was cut by 4 bases and J by 8 bases, with 18 bases left in between. Germline loops: CDR1 LNHDA, CDR2 SQIVND (reference sequence). The CDR3 sequence is CASSTGRRNWDEQFF. As DNA, the CDR3 is TGTGCCAGTAGTACAGGACGGAGGAATTGGGATGAGCAGTTCTTC.

This chain joins TRBV20-1 and TRBJ1-1; D call uncertain. CDR1 and CDR2 from the germline V gene are DFQATT and SNEGSKA (reference sequence). CDR3 length equals 13 residues. V lost 2 bases and J 0 bases, leaving 7 bases between the germline ends. The CDR3 region is CSARRDLNTEAFF. CDR3 coding DNA: TGCAGTGCTAGACGCGACTTGAACACTGAAGCTTTCTTT.

V usage is TRBV7-9 and J usage is TRBJ2-3; 7 bases match TRBD2. Germline values: CDR1 SEHNR, CDR2 FQNEAQ (reference sequence). V was pared by 1 base and J by 2 bases, with 6 bases of the junction left unmatched. This CDR3 region has 16 residues. Written as DNA, the CDR3 is TGTGCCAGCAGCTTAGGCCTAGCGGAAAACACAGATACGCAGTATTTT. Translation gives CASSLGLAENTDTQYF.

The sample holds many counts of this clonotype. The chain carries TRBV6-1 and TRBJ1-5, with D perhaps TRBD1 (5 bases). Looked up from germline, CDR1 is MNHNS and CDR2 is SASEGT. V was pared by 7 bases and J by 0 bases, with 13 bases between. CDR3 length: 15 amino acids. In DNA, the CDR3 is TGTGCCAGCACCTTGGCAGGACATAGCAATCAGCCCCAGCATTTT. Residues: CASTLAGHSNQPQHF.

This clonotype was recorded a few times. The CDR3 reads CASGRDRDQPQHF. The CDR3, as DNA: TGTGCCAGCGGAAGGGACAGGGATCAGCCCCAGCATTTT. The gene calls are TRBV7-2 and TRBJ1-5; 9 bases map to TRBD1. This CDR3 has 13 amino acids. From germline, CDR1 is SGHTA and CDR2 FQGNSA. The ends lost 8 bases at V and 5 bases at J; junction bases unmatched: 4.

The table lists this clonotype with many counts. The chain joins TRBV7-9 to TRBJ1-1, with 8 bases fitting TRBD1. CDR3 size: 13 residues. Germline V gene lookup returns CDR1 SEHNR and CDR2 FQNEAQ (reference sequence). J lost 4 bases, V lost 5 bases, and 3 bases had no gene match. The CDR3 bases are TGTGCCAGCAGCCTTACAGGGGGCACTGAAGCTTTCTTT. Translating it yields CASSLTGGTEAFF. Looking up the rest from reference TRBV7-9 and TRBJ1-1 gives the full variable domain: DTGVSQNPRHKITKRGQNVTFRCDPISEHNRLYWYRQTLGQGPEFLTYFQNEAQLEKSRLLSDRFSAERPKGSFSTLEIQRTEQGDSAMYLCASSLTGGTEAFFGQGTRLTVV.

This clonotype was seen repeatedly, ten times or more. The chain links TRBV20-1 to TRBJ2-7; 11 bases agree with TRBD2. Germline V gives CDR1 DFQATT, CDR2 SNEGSKA (reference sequence). With 5 bases clipped from V and 3 bases from J, the junction kept 3 bases outside the gene matches. The CDR3 is 13 residues long. As DNA, the CDR3 is TGCAGTGCTTCTAGCGGGAGGCTCTACGAGCAGTACTTC. Encoded protein: CSASSGRLYEQYF.